The 29 T cell receptor beta chains presented below share a single source sample, sequenced in a study of blood T cell repertoires in COVID-19. Some clones are missing from TCRdb's copy, which holds only in-frame ones; the method was immunoSEQ multiplex PCR. The sample lists about 89,000 clones; roughly 80% were seen once. The sequenced material came from peripheral blood. Receptors were obtained from a human donor in a cohort sampled during active COVID-19.

This chain links TRBV28 with TRBJ2-7; D uncertain. Germline V CDR1 and CDR2: MDHEN, SYDVKM. V lost 5 bases, J lost 2 bases, and 16 bases lay in between. The CDR3 contains 15 residues. CDR3 sequence: CASSPPLARTYEQYF. The CDR3 nucleotides read TGTGCCAGCAGTCCACCCTTGGCCAGGACCTACGAGCAGTACTTC.

The V gene is TRBV18, the J gene TRBJ2-7, with TRBD2 matching over 14 bases. Germline CDR1 and CDR2: KGHSH and LQKENI. The junction had 18 bases not matched to a gene; V was cut back by 5 bases and J by 3 bases. This CDR3 comprises 20 residues. The DNA for the CDR3 is TGTGCCAGCTCAGGAGGCGCTTCCGGGACTAGCGGGAGTCTTCTCTACGAGCAGTACTTC. Its translation is CASSGGASGTSGSLLYEQYF.

This chain links TRBV28 with TRBJ1-1, with D uncertain. This CDR3 is built from 14 residues. With 4 bases removed from V and 2 bases from J, the gap between germline ends came to 11 bases. CDR1 is MDHEN, CDR2 SYDVKM, per germline. CDR3 sequence (DNA): TGTGCCAGCAGTTCGACTTTTGGAAACACTGAAGCTTTCTTT. It specifies CASSSTFGNTEAFF. Full variable domain (remainder filled in from reference TRBV28 and TRBJ1-1): DVKVTQSSRYLVKRTGEKVFLECVQDMDHENMFWYRQDPGLGLRLIYFSYDVKMKEKGDIPEGYSVSREKKERFSLILESASTNQTSMYLCASSSTFGNTEAFFGQGTRLTVV.

CDR3 DNA sequence: TGCGCCAGCAGCTTCAGACAGGGGGCGAGCACAGATACGCAGTATTTT. This codes for CASSFRQGASTDTQYF. This chain connects TRBV5-1 to TRBJ2-3, with 10 bases identical to TRBD1. This CDR3 is built from 16 residues. Unmatched junction bases numbered 3, after V lost 2 bases and J lost 0 bases. In germline, CDR1 is SGHRS, CDR2 YFSETQ.

The genes are TRBV6-4 and TRBJ2-1, with 10 bases that match TRBD2. V lost 4 bases and J lost 0; bases outside the gene matches: 0. The CDR3 runs 15 residues. The germline V gene encodes CDR1 MRHNA and CDR2 SNTAGT. This CDR3 reads CASSASGSSYNEQFF. CDR3 nucleotides: TGTGCCAGCAGTGCTAGCGGGAGCTCCTACAATGAGCAGTTCTTC.

The chain is built from TRBV6-2 or TRBV6-3 and TRBJ2-7, with 8 positions matching TRBD2. In germline, CDR1 is MNHEY, CDR2 SVGEGT. Germline trimming cut 0 bases from V and 1 base from J; bases unmatched to any gene: 8. CDR3 size: 17 residues. CDR3 amino acids: CASSYSGVAGYSYEQYF. CDR3 DNA: TGTGCCAGCAGTTACTCAGGGGTAGCGGGATATTCCTACGAGCAGTACTTC.

The chain links TRBV11-3 to TRBJ2-1; D is perhaps TRBD2 (5 bases). This CDR3 region has 15 residues. Germline V CDR1 and CDR2: SGHNT, YENEEA. V lost 5 bases to trimming and J lost 7 bases, with 18 bases between them. The chain's CDR3 is CASSAGRGDGNEQFF. CDR3 coding DNA: TGTGCCAGCAGCGCCGGCCGGGGTGATGGGAATGAGCAGTTCTTC.

This clone came up a few times. J is TRBJ1-1 and V is TRBV28; D uncertain. The CDR3 covers 14 residues. Germline assignment: CDR1 MDHEN and CDR2 SYDVKM. V shed 7 bases and J shed 1 base, with 13 bases lying between them. The CDR3 is CASTTPGRNTEAFF. DNA for the CDR3: TGTGCCAGCACAACGCCCGGTCGGAACACTGAAGCTTTCTTT.

V usage is TRBV19 and J usage is TRBJ2-7, with a weak D call TRBD2 (6 bases). Trimming removed 1 base from V and 7 bases from J, with 17 bases in between. Germline V gives CDR1 LNHDA, CDR2 SQIVND (reference sequence). The CDR3 is 15 residues long. This chain's CDR3 is CASSIVLHSEGEQYF. CDR3 DNA: TGTGCCAGTAGTATAGTTCTCCACTCGGAGGGGGAGCAGTACTTC.

J is TRBJ1-3 and V is TRBV6-5, with 7 bases identical to TRBD1. Losses at the gene ends were 5 bases for V and 4 bases for J; bases not matched to a gene: 8. Germline CDR1 MNHEY, CDR2 SVGAGI. This CDR3 region has 15 residues. CDR3: CASSRVTGLGNTIYF. The CDR3 DNA reads as TGTGCCAGCAGTCGAGTGACAGGGCTGGGAAACACCATATATTTT.

The V call is TRBV6-1, the J call TRBJ2-7; 8 bases agree with TRBD2. This CDR3 contains 15 residues. Germline CDR1 MNHNS, CDR2 SASEGT. J lost 3 bases, V lost 2 bases, and 6 bases had no gene match. The CDR3 nucleotides read TGTGCCAGCAGTGAAACCGTCAGCGGGGGCTACGAGCAGTACTTC. Its protein product is CASSETVSGGYEQYF.

This chain's CDR3 is CASSVEGQEGGKLFF. As DNA, the CDR3 is TGCGCCAGCAGCGTGGAGGGACAGGAGGGCGGAAAACTGTTTTTT. This rearrangement joins TRBV5-1 to TRBJ1-4, with 8 bases fitting TRBD1. Per the germline V gene, CDR1 is SGHRS and CDR2 is YFSETQ. Trimming removed 4 bases from V and 10 bases from J; junction bases left unmatched: 12. The CDR3 sequence is 15 residues long.

The chain joins TRBV4-3 to TRBJ2-2, with D perhaps matching TRBD2 (7 bases). V was trimmed by 0 bases and J by 6 bases, leaving 14 bases between them. CDR1 LGHNA and CDR2 YSLEER come from the germline V gene. This CDR3 is built from 16 residues. The CDR3 DNA reads as TGCGCCAGCAGCCAAGAACCGGGGGGCAAAGCCGGGGAGCTGTTTTTT. It specifies CASSQEPGGKAGELFF.

The genes are TRBV5-1 and TRBJ2-7, with 14 positions matching TRBD2. The germline gives CDR1 SGHRS, CDR2 YFSETQ. V lost 1 base and J lost 6; bases outside the gene matches: 6. The CDR3 has 16 residues. CDR3 DNA sequence: TGCGCCAGCAGCTTGTTAGGGGGACTAGCGGGAGTCGAGCAGTACTTC. This gives the protein CASSLLGGLAGVEQYF.

The chain carries TRBV2 and TRBJ1-2; no definite D call. Germline CDR1 SNHLY, CDR2 FYNNEI. The V and J ends lost 2 bases and 7 bases respectively, with 8 bases between them. The CDR3 totals 12 residues. CDR3 sequence (DNA): TGTGCCAGCAGTGAACTGGGAGGTGGCTACACCTTC. Its translation: CASSELGGGYTF.

V and J are TRBV20-1 and TRBJ2-2, with 11 bases matching TRBD2. V dropped 3 bases and J dropped 5; count of bases not matched to a gene: 5. Per germline, CDR1 DFQATT and CDR2 SNEGSKA (reference sequence). The CDR3 is made up of 15 amino acids. CDR3 DNA sequence: TGCAGTGCTAGTGCCCGACTAGCGGGAACCGGGGAGCTGTTTTTT. Encoded protein: CSASARLAGTGELFF.

The table lists this clone with a few counts. This rearrangement joins TRBV7-9 to TRBJ1-2; tentative D call: TRBD1 (6 bases). V was shortened by 6 bases and J by 3 bases, with 14 bases between the two germline ends. Germline V lookup: CDR1 SEHNR, CDR2 FQNEAQ (reference sequence). The CDR3 spans 14 residues. CDR3 DNA sequence: TGTGCCAGCAGACGACAGGACAGCCACTATGGCTACACCTTC. It encodes CASRRQDSHYGYTF.

The chain uses TRBV9 and TRBJ2-2; D possibly corresponds to TRBD1 (5 bases). CDR3 length: 15 amino acids. The V gene's germline CDR1 is SGDLS and CDR2 YYNGEE. Trimming cost V 0 bases and J 7 bases, with 13 bases left between them. The CDR3 DNA is TGTGCCAGCAGCGTAGATCCGAGCAGGGACGGGGAGCTGTTTTTT. Translation gives CASSVDPSRDGELFF.

This clone was seen once. The chain combines TRBV3-1 (or the pseudogene TRBV3-2) with TRBJ2-3; 8 bases fit TRBD2. V was clipped by 8 bases and J by 8 bases; unmatched bases: 15. This CDR3 region has 15 residues. Germline V CDR1 and CDR2: LGHDT, YNNKEL (reference sequence). The CDR3: CASLSGASRGGTQYF. The CDR3 nucleotides read TGTGCCAGCCTGAGTGGGGCTAGTCGGGGGGGTACGCAGTATTTT.

This chain uses TRBV11-2 with TRBJ2-1, with D possibly TRBD2 on 6 matching bases. The CDR3 covers 14 residues. Trimming cost V 7 bases and J 7 bases, with 17 bases left between them. Per the germline V gene, CDR1 is SGHAT and CDR2 is FQNNGV. DNA of the CDR3: TGTGCCAGCACCCCCCGCGGAGGGCCTAATGAGCAGTTCTTC. As protein: CASTPRGGPNEQFF.

This chain connects TRBV12-5 to TRBJ2-3, with D possibly matching TRBD2 (6 bases). Trimming stripped 7 bases from V and 2 bases from J, with 13 bases between. The CDR3 runs 14 residues. Germline CDR1 reads LGHNT; CDR2 reads FRNRAP. CDR3 loop: CASAQSGYTDTQYF. In DNA form, the CDR3 reads TGTGCTAGTGCCCAGAGCGGGTACACAGATACGCAGTATTTT.

V is TRBV2 and J is TRBJ2-2; D unresolved. V was pared by 6 bases and J by 3 bases, with 11 bases between. The germline CDR1 and CDR2 sequences are SNHLY and FYNNEI. This CDR3 comprises 14 residues. DNA for the CDR3: TGTGCCAGCAGGTCCGGTACAGACACCGGGGAGCTGTTTTTT. Translating it yields CASRSGTDTGELFF.

The chain combines TRBV30 with TRBJ2-3, with 7 bases matching TRBD2. V was pared by 5 bases and J by 5 bases, with 13 bases of the junction left unmatched. Germline V CDR1 and CDR2: GTSNPN, SVGIG (reference sequence). This CDR3 contains 15 residues. Written as DNA, the CDR3 is TGTGCCTGGGGGTCGGCTAGCGGCGGACAAGATACGCAGTATTTT. Its translation: CAWGSASGGQDTQYF.

This clone was counted a single time. J is TRBJ1-2 and V is TRBV7-8; D ambiguous. The V end was cut by 5 bases, the J end by 0 bases, with 16 bases between. CDR1 and CDR2 from the germline V gene are SGHVS and FQNEAQ. This CDR3 has 16 residues. For the CDR3, the DNA is TGTGCCAGCAGCGGGAGTTGGGGTGATACTAACTATGGCTACACCTTC. Encoded protein: CASSGSWGDTNYGYTF.

This chain connects TRBV7-2 to TRBJ2-1, with 12 bases matching TRBD2. The CDR3 sequence is 15 residues long. Germline-derived CDR1 and CDR2 are SGHTA and FQGNSA. Trimming removed 4 bases from V and 9 bases from J; junction bases left unmatched: 7. CDR3 in amino acids: CASSWTSGTGAEQFF. CDR3 in DNA: TGTGCCAGCAGCTGGACTAGCGGGACAGGGGCTGAGCAGTTCTTC.

The chain couples TRBV7-3 to TRBJ2-3, with 8 bases fitting TRBD2. The CDR3 sequence is 15 residues long. V lost 4 bases, J lost 4 bases, and 7 bases stayed unmatched. Germline loops: CDR1 SGHTA, CDR2 FQGTGA. CDR3 sequence (DNA): TGTGCCAGCAGCTCCCAGGGACTAGTTTCAGATACGCAGTATTTT. It is translated as CASSSQGLVSDTQYF.

V usage is TRBV4-1 and J usage is TRBJ2-3, with 9 bases identical to TRBD1. Germline CDR1 and CDR2: MGHRA and YSYEKL. V was clipped by 1 base and J by 2 bases; unmatched bases: 10. The CDR3 has 18 residues. As DNA, the CDR3 is TGCGCCAGCAGCCAAGTGCTTTTAGGGACAGGGCACACAGATACGCAGTATTTT. Protein: CASSQVLLGTGHTDTQYF.

The V gene is TRBV10-3, the J gene TRBJ1-2; D unresolved. The V gene's germline CDR1 is ENHRY and CDR2 SYGVKD. The ends were cut back, 7 bases at V and 0 bases at J, with 15 bases in the middle. The CDR3 runs to 15 residues. The CDR3: CAIIRAAGTNYGYTF. The CDR3 DNA is TGTGCCATCATCCGAGCGGCCGGAACTAACTATGGCTACACCTTC.

The rearrangement uses TRBV27 and TRBJ2-3, with D perhaps matching TRBD2 (5 bases). Trimming pared 5 bases from V and 7 bases from J, leaving 19 bases between. The length of the CDR3 is 15 residues. CDR1 and CDR2 (germline): MNHEY, SMNVEV (reference sequence). The CDR3 here is CASSLRGETMYTQYF. The DNA for the CDR3 is TGTGCCAGCAGTCTACGGGGAGAGACAATGTATACGCAGTATTTT.